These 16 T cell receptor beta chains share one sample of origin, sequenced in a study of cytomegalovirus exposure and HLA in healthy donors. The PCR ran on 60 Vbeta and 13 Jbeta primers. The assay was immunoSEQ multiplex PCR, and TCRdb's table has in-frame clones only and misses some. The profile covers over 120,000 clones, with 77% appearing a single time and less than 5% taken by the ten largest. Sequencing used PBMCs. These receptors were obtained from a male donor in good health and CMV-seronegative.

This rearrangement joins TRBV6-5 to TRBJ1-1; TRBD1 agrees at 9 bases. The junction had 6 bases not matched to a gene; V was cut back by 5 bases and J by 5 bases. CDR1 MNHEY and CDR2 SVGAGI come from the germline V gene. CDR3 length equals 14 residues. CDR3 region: CASSQGQGFTEAFF. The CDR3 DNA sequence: TGTGCCAGCAGTCAGGGACAGGGATTTACTGAAGCTTTCTTT.

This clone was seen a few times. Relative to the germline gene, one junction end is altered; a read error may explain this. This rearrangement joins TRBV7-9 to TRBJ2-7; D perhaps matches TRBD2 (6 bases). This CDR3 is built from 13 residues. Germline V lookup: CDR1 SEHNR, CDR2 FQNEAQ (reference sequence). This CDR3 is CSSSLVVAGEQYF. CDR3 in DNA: TGTTCCAGCAGCTTAGTAGTCGCGGGGGAGCAGTACTTC.

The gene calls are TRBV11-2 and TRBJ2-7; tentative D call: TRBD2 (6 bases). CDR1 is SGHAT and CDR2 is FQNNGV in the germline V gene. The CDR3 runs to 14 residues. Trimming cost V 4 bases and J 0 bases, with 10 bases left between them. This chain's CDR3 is CASSYPGSSYEQYF. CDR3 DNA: TGTGCCAGCAGCTACCCCGGGAGCTCCTACGAGCAGTACTTC.

CDR3 coding DNA: TGTGCCAGTAGTTCCCGGGGAAACTATGGCTACACCTTC. This encodes CASSSRGNYGYTF. The chain links TRBV19 to TRBJ1-2; D gene unclear. Germline V gene sequence: CDR1 LNHDA, CDR2 SQIVND (reference sequence). The CDR3 is 13 amino acids. V was shortened by 5 bases and J by 2 bases, with 9 bases between the two germline ends. Supplemented by reference TRBV19 and TRBJ1-2, the full variable domain reads DGGITQSPKYLFRKEGQNVTLSCEQNLNHDAMYWYRQDPGQGLRLIYYSQIVNDFQKGDIAEGYSVSREKKESFPLTVTSAQKNPTAFYLCASSSRGNYGYTFGSGTRLTVV.

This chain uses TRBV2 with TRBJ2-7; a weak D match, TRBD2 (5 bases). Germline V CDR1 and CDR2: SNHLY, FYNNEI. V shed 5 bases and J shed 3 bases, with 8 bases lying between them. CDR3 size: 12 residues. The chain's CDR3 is CASSRTDYEQYF. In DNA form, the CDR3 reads TGTGCCAGCAGTCGGACTGACTACGAGCAGTACTTC.

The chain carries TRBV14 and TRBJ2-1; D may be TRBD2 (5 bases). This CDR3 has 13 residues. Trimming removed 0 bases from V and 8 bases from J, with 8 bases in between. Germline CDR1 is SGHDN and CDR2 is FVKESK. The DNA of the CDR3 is TGTGCCAGCAGCCAAGATCTAGCCCATGAGCAGTTCTTC. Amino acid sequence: CASSQDLAHEQFF.

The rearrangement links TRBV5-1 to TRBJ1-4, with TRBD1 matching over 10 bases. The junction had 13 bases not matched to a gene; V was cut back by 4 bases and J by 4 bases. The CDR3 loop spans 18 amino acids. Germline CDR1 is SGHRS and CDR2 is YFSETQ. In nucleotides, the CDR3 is TGCGCCAGCAGCACCCCCGGGACAGGGGTCGTCGGTAATGAAAAACTGTTTTTT. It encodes CASSTPGTGVVGNEKLFF.

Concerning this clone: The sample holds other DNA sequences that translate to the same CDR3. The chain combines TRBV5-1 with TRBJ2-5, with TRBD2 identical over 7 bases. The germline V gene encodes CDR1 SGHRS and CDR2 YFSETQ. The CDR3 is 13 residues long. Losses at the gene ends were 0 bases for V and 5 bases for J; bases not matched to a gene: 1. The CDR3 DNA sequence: TGCGCCAGCAGCTTGGGGGGAGGGGAGACCCAGTACTTC. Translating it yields CASSLGGGETQYF.

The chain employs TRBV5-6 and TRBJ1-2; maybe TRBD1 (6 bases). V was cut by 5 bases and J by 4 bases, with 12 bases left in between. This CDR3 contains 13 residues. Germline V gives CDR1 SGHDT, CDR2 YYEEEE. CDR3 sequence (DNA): TGTGCCAGCAGACTGGACAGCTTCTATGGCTACACCTTC. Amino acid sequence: CASRLDSFYGYTF. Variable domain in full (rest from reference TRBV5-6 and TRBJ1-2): DAGVTQSPTHLIKTRGQQVTLRCSPKSGHDTVSWYQQALGQGPQFIFQYYEEEERQRGNFPDRFSGHQFPNYSSELNVNALLLGDSALYLCASRLDSFYGYTFGSGTRLTVV.

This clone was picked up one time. CDR3 sequence reads: CASSISGKAGYTF. CDR3 DNA: TGTGCCAGCAGCATCTCGGGAAAGGCTGGCTACACCTTC. The chain has TRBV7-9 and TRBJ1-2; D gene ambiguous. The CDR3 length is 13 residues. Deletions cut 5 bases from V and 7 bases from J, with 14 bases between. Germline CDR1 SEHNR, CDR2 FQNEAQ (reference sequence). Using reference TRBV7-9 and TRBJ1-2 for the parts outside the CDR3, the full variable domain is DTGVSQNPRHKITKRGQNVTFRCDPISEHNRLYWYRQTLGQGPEFLTYFQNEAQLEKSRLLSDRFSAERPKGSFSTLEIQRTEQGDSAMYLCASSISGKAGYTFGSGTRLTVV.

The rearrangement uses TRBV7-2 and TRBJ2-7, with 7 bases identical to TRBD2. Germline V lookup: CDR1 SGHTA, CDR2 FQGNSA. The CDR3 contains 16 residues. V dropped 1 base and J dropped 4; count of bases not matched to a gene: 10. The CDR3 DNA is TGTGCCAGCAGCTTAGGGGGCGGGGGAGCAATTTACGAGCAGTACTTC. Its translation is CASSLGGGGAIYEQYF.

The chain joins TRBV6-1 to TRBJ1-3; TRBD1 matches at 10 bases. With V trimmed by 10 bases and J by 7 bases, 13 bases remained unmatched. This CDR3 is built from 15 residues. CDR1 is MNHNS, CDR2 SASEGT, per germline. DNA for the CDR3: TGTGCCACCCGGGCCGGGACAGGGGAAAAGAACACCATATATTTT. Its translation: CATRAGTGEKNTIYF.

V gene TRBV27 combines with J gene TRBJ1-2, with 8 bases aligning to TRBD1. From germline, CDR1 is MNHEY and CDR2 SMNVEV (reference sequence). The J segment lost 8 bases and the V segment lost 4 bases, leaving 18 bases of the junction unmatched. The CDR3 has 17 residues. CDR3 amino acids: CASSSRPGQGRGGGYTF. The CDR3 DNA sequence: TGTGCCAGCAGTTCCCGCCCCGGACAGGGTAGAGGCGGCGGCTACACCTTC.

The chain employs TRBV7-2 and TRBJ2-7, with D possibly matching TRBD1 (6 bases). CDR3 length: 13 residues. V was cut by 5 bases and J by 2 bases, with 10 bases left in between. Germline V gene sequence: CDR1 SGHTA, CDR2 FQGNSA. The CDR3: CASSLDRPYEQYF. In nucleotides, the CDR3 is TGTGCCAGCAGCCTGGACAGACCCTACGAGCAGTACTTC.

Written as DNA, the CDR3 is TGTGCCAGCAGCTTTTCTAGCGACTACAATGAGCAGTTCTTC. Translated, it gives CASSFSSDYNEQFF. This chain links TRBV5-4 with TRBJ2-1; D may be TRBD2 (6 bases). The CDR3 is made up of 14 amino acids. Trimming stripped 2 bases from V and 3 bases from J, with 9 bases between. CDR1 and CDR2 from the germline V gene are SGHNT and YYREEE (reference sequence). Complete variable domain (other parts from reference TRBV5-4 and TRBJ2-1): ETGVTQSPTHLIKTRGQQVTLRCSSQSGHNTVSWYQQALGQGPQFIFQYYREEENGRGNFPPRFSGLQFPNYSSELNVNALELDDSALYLCASSFSSDYNEQFFGPGTRLTVL.

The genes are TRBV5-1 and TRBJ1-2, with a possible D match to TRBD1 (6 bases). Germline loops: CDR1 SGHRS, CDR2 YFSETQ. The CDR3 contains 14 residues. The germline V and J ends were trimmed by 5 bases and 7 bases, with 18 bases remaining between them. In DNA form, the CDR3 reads TGCGCCAGCAGATCAACAGGGAAAGGAACTGGCTACACCTTC. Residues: CASRSTGKGTGYTF.